This T cell receptor beta chain stems from a study of vaccination and CD4 T cells after COVID-19. Study at large: The authors exposed cells to overlapping spike peptides derived from SARS-CoV-2, HCoV-NL63, HCoV-OC43 and HCoV-229E.

Sequencing of cultured CD4+ T cell DNA used the Oncomine TCR Beta short-read assay. MiXCR was run by TCRdb on the PCR reads, yielding one entry per CDR3 protein. The repertoire has about 13,000 distinct CDR3 sequences, approximately 52% of them found once; the top ten carry roughly 15%. This clonotype has only one observation. Its specificity is unknown. One end of the junction varies from germline; a read error may be responsible. Documented treatment: roughly 10-day PBMC culture with coronavirus spike peptide pools or control peptides (ViraFEST assay). T cells were expanded with peptide pools, and expanded clonotypes were identified by TCR sequencing. Study-level findings and limits: 304 of 307 vaccine-specific clones from convalescent patients were spike mono-reactive.

Sequenced: CD4+ T cells from blood, cultured in vitro. This TCR derives from a human donor who had recovered from COVID-19.

CDR3 coding DNA: TGTGCCAGCAGCTTAGCAGAGACCCAGCACTTC. This codes for CASSLAETQHF. The genes are TRBV7-2 and TRBJ2-5; D gene unclear. This CDR3 is built from 11 residues. CDR1 is SGHTA, CDR2 FQGNSA, per germline.